This T cell receptor beta chain was recorded in a study of T and B cells in COVID-19 patients. General study points: Of thousands of TCR clusters found only in the recovered cohort, 31 had low generation probability.

TRB was amplified from around 250-500 ng of blood genomic DNA. In this sample, this clonotype turned up a few times. Its antigen is not known. The CDR3 contains 14 residues. Germline loops: CDR1 MNHGY, CDR2 SVAAGI. Between the trimmed V and J ends, which lost 5 bases and 6 bases, there was a span of 13 bases. BIOMED2 TRB-A/B primer pools were used in multiplex TRB PCR. TCRdb recomputed calls from the multiplex PCR reads with MiXCR, one row per CDR3 protein. The data show nearly 15,000 distinct CDR3 sequences, about 26% seen once. This sequence was found in a human donor who had recovered from COVID-19. The chain uses TRBV6-9 and TRBJ2-2, with D unclear. The sequenced sample was blood. CDR3 nucleotides: TGTGCCAGCAGTCCGAGCGTGAGCGCCGGGGAGCTGTTTTTT. This encodes CASSPSVSAGELFF.